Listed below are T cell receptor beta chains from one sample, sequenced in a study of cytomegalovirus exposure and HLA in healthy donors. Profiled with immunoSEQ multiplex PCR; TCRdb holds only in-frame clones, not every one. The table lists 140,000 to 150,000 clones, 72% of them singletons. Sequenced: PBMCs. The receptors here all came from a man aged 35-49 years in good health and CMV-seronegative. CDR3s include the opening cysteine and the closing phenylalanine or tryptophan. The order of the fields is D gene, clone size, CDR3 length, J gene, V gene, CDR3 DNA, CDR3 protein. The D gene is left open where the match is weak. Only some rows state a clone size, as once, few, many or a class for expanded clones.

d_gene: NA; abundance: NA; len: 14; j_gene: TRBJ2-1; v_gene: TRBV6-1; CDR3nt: TGTGCCGGATCAGACTTCTTTTTCGGTTCCGAGCAGTTCTTC; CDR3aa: CAGSDFFFGSEQFF
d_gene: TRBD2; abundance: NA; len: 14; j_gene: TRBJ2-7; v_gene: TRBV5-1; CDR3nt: TGCGCCAGCAGCTCTATAGCGGGAGGCTACGAGCAGTACTTC; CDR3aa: CASSSIAGGYEQYF
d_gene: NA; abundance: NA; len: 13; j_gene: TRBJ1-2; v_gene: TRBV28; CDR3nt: TGTGCCAGCAGTTCTCCAGGGGACTATGGCTACACCTTC; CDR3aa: CASSSPGDYGYTF
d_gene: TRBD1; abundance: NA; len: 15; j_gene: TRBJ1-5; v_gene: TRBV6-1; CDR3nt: TGTGCCAGCAGCACGGGACAGGGAACAATTCAGCCCCAGCATTTT; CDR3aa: CASSTGQGTIQPQHF
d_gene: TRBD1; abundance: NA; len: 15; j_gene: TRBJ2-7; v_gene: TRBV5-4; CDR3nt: TGTGCCAGCAGCAGAGGGACAGGGGGTCCCTACGAGCAGTACTTC; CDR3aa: CASSRGTGGPYEQYF
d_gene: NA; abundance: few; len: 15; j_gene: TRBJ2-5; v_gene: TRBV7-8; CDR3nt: TGTGCCAGCAGCTTATGGTCCAGGGCTGAAGAGACCCAGTACTTC; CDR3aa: CASSLWSRAEETQYF
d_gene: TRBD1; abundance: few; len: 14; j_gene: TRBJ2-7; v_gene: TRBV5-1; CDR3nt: TGCGCCGGTTCCACAGGGGATCCCCCCTACGAGCAGTACTTC; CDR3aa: CAGSTGDPPYEQYF
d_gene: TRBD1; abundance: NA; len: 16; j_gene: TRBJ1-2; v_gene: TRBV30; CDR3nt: TGTGCCAGTCCGGGACAGGGGCCGCCCACCAACTATGGCTACACCTTC; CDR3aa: CASPGQGPPTNYGYTF
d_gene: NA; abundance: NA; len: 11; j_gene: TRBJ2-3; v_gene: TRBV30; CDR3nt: TGTGCCTGGAGCGTCCGGGGTACGCAGTATTTT; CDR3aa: CAWSVRGTQYF
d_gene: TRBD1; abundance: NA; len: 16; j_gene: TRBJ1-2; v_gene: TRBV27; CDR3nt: TGTGCCAGCAGTTCGTATACCGGGACAGGATTTCGGGGCTACACCTTC; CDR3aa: CASSSYTGTGFRGYTF
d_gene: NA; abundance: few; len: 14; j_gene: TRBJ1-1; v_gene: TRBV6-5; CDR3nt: TGTGCCAGCAGTTCCAATCCGAGGGCCACTGAAGCTTTCTTT; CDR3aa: CASSSNPRATEAFF
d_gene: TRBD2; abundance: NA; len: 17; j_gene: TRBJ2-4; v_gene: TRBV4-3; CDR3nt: TGCGCCAGCAGCCAGGGTGGAGCGGGAGTGTACAAAAACATTCAGTACTTC; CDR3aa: CASSQGGAGVYKNIQYF
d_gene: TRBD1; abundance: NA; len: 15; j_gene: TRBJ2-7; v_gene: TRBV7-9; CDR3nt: TGTGCCAGCAGACAAACAGGGGGTAGTCAGTACGAGCAGTACTTC; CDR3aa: CASRQTGGSQYEQYF
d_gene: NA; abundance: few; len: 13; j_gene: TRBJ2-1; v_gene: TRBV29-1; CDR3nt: TGCAGCGTTCCTGGGAGCTCCTACAATGAGCAGTTCTTC; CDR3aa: CSVPGSSYNEQFF
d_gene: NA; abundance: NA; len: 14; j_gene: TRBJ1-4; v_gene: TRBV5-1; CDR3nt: TGCGCCAGCAGCTTGGAGAGGACTAATGAAAAACTGTTTTTT; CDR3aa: CASSLERTNEKLFF
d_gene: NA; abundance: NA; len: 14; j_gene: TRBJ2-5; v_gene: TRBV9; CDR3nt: TGTGCCAGCAGCGTCCCGGGATTGGGGGAGACCCAGTACTTC; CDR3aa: CASSVPGLGETQYF
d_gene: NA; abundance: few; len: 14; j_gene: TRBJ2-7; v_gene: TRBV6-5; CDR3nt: TGTGCCAGCAGCCACGGGCGGGGACTCTACGAGCAGTACTTC; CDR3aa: CASSHGRGLYEQYF
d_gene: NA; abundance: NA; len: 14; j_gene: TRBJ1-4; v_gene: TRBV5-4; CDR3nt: TGTGCCAGCAGCCCGGGAGGGGAACCAGAAAAACTGTTTTTT; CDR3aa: CASSPGGEPEKLFF
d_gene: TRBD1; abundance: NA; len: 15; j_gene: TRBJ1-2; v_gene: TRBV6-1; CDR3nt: TGTGCCAGCAGTGCTTTGGGACAGGGAAGGGATGGCTACACCTTC; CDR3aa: CASSALGQGRDGYTF
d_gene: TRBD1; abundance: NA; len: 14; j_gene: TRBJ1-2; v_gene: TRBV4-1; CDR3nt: TGCGCCAGCAGCCAACCGGGACAGGGCTATGGCTACACCTTC; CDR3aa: CASSQPGQGYGYTF
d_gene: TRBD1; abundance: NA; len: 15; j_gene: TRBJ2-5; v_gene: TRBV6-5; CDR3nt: TGTGCCAGCAGCCCTACAGGGGGGCGCGGGCAGACCCAGTACTTC; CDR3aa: CASSPTGGRGQTQYF
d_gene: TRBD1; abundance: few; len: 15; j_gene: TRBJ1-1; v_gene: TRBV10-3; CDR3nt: TGTGCCATCAGTTCGACAGGGGAATTCGACACTGAAGCTTTCTTT; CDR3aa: CAISSTGEFDTEAFF
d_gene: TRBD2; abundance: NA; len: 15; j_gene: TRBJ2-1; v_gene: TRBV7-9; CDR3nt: TGTGCCAGCAGCTTAGGGACTAGTGGATACAATGAGCAGTTCTTC; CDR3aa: CASSLGTSGYNEQFF
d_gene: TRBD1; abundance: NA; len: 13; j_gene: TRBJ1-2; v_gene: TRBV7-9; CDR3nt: TGTGCCAGCAGCTTCGGACAGGGGGATGGCTACACCTTC; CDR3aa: CASSFGQGDGYTF